This is a list of T cell receptor beta chains from one sample in a study of blood T cell repertoires in COVID-19. Assay used: immunoSEQ multiplex PCR; TCRdb lists only in-frame clones, some missing. The sample has about 440,000 clones, approximately 90% seen once; the top ten hold approximately 4.5%. Sequencing was performed on peripheral blood. The source of these receptors is a woman in her twenties or thirties with acute or convalescent COVID-19. Both conserved end residues are part of each CDR3. A D gene is named only where the DNA matches it firmly. Size tells how often a clone was seen (once, few, many) or the class of an expanded clone, and some rows leave it out.

TRBJ2-7	TRBD1	-	TRBV7-9	TGTGCCAGCAGGGACACTAGGGGAGACAGGGTAAACGAGCAGTACTTC	CASRDTRGDRVNEQYF
TRBJ1-5	TRBD1	-	TRBV7-8	TGTGCCAGCAGCGAACAGGGGGCCAATCAGCCCCAGCATTTT	CASSEQGANQPQHF
TRBJ2-3	TRBD2	-	TRBV2	TGTGCCAGCAGCGGGCGGGGACTAAGCACAGATACGCAGTATTTT	CASSGRGLSTDTQYF
TRBJ2-5	-	-	TRBV5-1	TGCGCCAGCAGCTTGGTGGCAGGGAATAGGTTCGGGGAGACCCAGTACTTC	CASSLVAGNRFGETQYF
TRBJ1-5	TRBD1	-	TRBV28	TGTGCCAGCAGCTGGGGGCCCGGGACAGGATTCAATCAGCCCCAGCATTTT	CASSWGPGTGFNQPQHF
TRBJ2-7	TRBD1	-	TRBV4-1	TGCGCCAGCAGCCAAGCTGGGAGAGGGCACAGGGGGGACTACGAGCAGTACTTC	CASSQAGRGHRGDYEQYF
TRBJ1-2	TRBD1	-	TRBV4-1	TGCGCCAGCAGCCGGACAGGGATCCCCAACTATGGCTACACCTTC	CASSRTGIPNYGYTF
TRBJ1-2	TRBD1	-	TRBV2	TGTGCCAGCAGGGAAGACAGGGGGGGTGGTACCTATGGCTACACCTTC	CASREDRGGGTYGYTF
TRBJ1-2	TRBD1	-	TRBV19	TGTGCCAGTCACCCGGGGACAGGAAATGGCTACACCTTC	CASHPGTGNGYTF
TRBJ2-6	TRBD1	-	TRBV30	TGTGCCTGGAGGCCAATGACAGGGGTCTACTCTGGGGCCAACGTCCTGACTTTC	CAWRPMTGVYSGANVLTF
TRBJ2-1	-	-	TRBV19	TGTGCCAGTACCCAGACAGGAAACAATTACAATGAGCAGTTCTTC	CASTQTGNNYNEQFF
TRBJ2-5	TRBD1	once	TRBV28	TGTGCCAGCAGTTTTGACAGGGGGCGCGGACAAGAGACCCAGTACTTC	CASSFDRGRGQETQYF
TRBJ1-1	-	-	TRBV7-8	TGTGCCAGCAGCTTAGCGTCCGGGTGGGGGACTACGAACACTGAAGCTTTCTTT	CASSLASGWGTTNTEAFF
TRBJ1-4	TRBD1	-	TRBV28	TGTGCCAGCACCCCCGGGACAGGGCAGGAAAAACTGTTTTTT	CASTPGTGQEKLFF
TRBJ1-2	-	-	TRBV28	TGTGCCAGCAGTTTACAGGGTAACTATGGCTACACCTTC	CASSLQGNYGYTF
TRBJ2-6	-	-	TRBV7-9	TGTGCCAGCAGCCAAAGCAGGGCTGGGGCCAACGTCCTGACTTTC	CASSQSRAGANVLTF
TRBJ1-2	-	-	TRBV20-1	TGCAGTGCTAGTGCTAGTCCGACTGTCTATGGCTACACCTTC	CSASASPTVYGYTF
TRBJ2-5	TRBD2	-	TRBV28	TGTGCCAGCAGTGACGGTAGCGGGGGCCCCTTATTCATCGCGACCCAGTACTTC	CASSDGSGGPLFIATQYF
TRBJ1-4	-	many	TRBV6-5	TGTGCCAGTGGGGACATCTTTGAAAAACTGTTTTTT	CASGDIFEKLFF
TRBJ1-2	-	-	TRBV5-1	TGCGCCAGCAGCGAACAGGGTGTTGGGGTCGGCTACACCTTC	CASSEQGVGVGYTF
TRBJ1-5	-	few	TRBV12-3/TRBV12-4	TGTGCCAGCAGTTTCGGGGGAAATCAGCCCCAGCATTTT	CASSFGGNQPQHF
TRBJ2-3	TRBD2	-	TRBV14	TGTGCCAGCAGCCATTCCGGGGGGGCAGATACGCAGTATTTT	CASSHSGGADTQYF
TRBJ2-7	-	-	TRBV28	TGTGCCAGCAGGGCTTCGTCTAGCTACGAGCAGTACTTC	CASRASSSYEQYF
TRBJ1-2	-	-	TRBV2	TGTGCCAGTACCGCTGGCCGTCGTAACTATGGCTACACCTTC	CASTAGRRNYGYTF
TRBJ1-2	-	-	TRBV5-4	TGTGCCAGCAGCTTGTCTTGGCCCGGGGATGGCTACACCTTC	CASSLSWPGDGYTF
TRBJ2-1	-	-	TRBV18	TGTGCCAGCTCACCACCGAGTCGTTATGAGCAGTTCTTC	CASSPPSRYEQFF
TRBJ2-1	TRBD1	-	TRBV6-1	TGTGCCAGCAGTGAGGGACAGGGACCCTACAATGAGCAGTTCTTC	CASSEGQGPYNEQFF
TRBJ1-5	-	-	TRBV24-1	TGTGCCACCAGGACAAGTCAGCCCCAGCATTTT	CATRTSQPQHF
TRBJ2-3	-	-	TRBV7-9	TGTGCCAGCAGCTTAGGGATTGGGGAGGCAGATACGCAGTATTTT	CASSLGIGEADTQYF
TRBJ2-1	-	-	TRBV28	TGTGCCAGCAGTTTATGGACAGTCAACAATGAGCAGTTCTTC	CASSLWTVNNEQFF
TRBJ1-2	-	once	TRBV12-3/TRBV12-4	TGTGCCAGCAGCAGGGGCACCTATGGCTACACCTTC	CASSRGTYGYTF
TRBJ1-3	TRBD1	-	TRBV28	TGTGCCAGCAGTTACAGGGGGCTCGGAAACACCATATATTTT	CASSYRGLGNTIYF
TRBJ1-2	-	once	TRBV11-2	TGTGCCAGCAACACGGGGGGGTCGAGCTATGGCTACACCTTC	CASNTGGSSYGYTF
TRBJ1-1	-	-	TRBV28	TGTGCCAGCAGTTTATTATGGGGGGGACGAACCACTGAAGCTTTCTTT	CASSLLWGGRTTEAFF
TRBJ1-2	-	-	TRBV14	TGTGCCAGCAGCCAGGGCAGTAGGTTCTATGGCTACACCTTC	CASSQGSRFYGYTF
TRBJ2-3	TRBD2	-	TRBV28	TGTGCCAGCAGCCCTCGCTATTCGCGGGGGACAGATACGCAGTATTTT	CASSPRYSRGTDTQYF
TRBJ2-7	TRBD2	-	TRBV20-1	TGCAGTGCTAGTCAACTAGCGGGGGGTACGCCTGAGGGAGGCTACGAGCAGTACTTC	CSASQLAGGTPEGGYEQYF
TRBJ1-2	-	few	TRBV30	TGTGCCTGGACGAATAGCTATGGCTACACCTTC	CAWTNSYGYTF
TRBJ2-4	TRBD1	many	TRBV6-4	TGTGCCAGCAGGCCCGACTCGGACAGGGCAAAAAACATTCAGTACTTC	CASRPDSDRAKNIQYF
TRBJ2-1	TRBD1	-	TRBV5-4	TGTGCCAGCAGCTTTCAGGGGGCTTGGAGTGAGCAGTTCTTC	CASSFQGAWSEQFF